This T cell receptor beta chain was recovered during a study of CD8+CD57+ T cells in acquired aplastic anemia. The TCR beta profiling, which covered VDJ combination and CDR3 sequence, was carried out using genomic DNA as the template. MiXCR, run by TCRdb on the reads, gives a single entry per CDR3 protein. Of some 210,000 distinct CDR3 sequences listed, around 60% are singletons. Material for sequencing was sorted CD4+, CD8+, or CD8+CD57+ T cells (not recorded which) from PBMCs. This TCR came from a human donor in good health.

CDR3 in DNA: TGTGCCAGTAGCGACAGGCGGGCAGATACGCAGTATTTT. Its protein product is CASSDRRADTQYF. The chain is built from TRBV19 and TRBJ2-3; TRBD1 might be the D (6 bases). The CDR3 spans 13 residues. Trimming took off 6 bases at V and 4 bases at J, with 11 bases between the two ends. CDR1 LNHDA and CDR2 SQIVND come from the germline V gene (reference sequence).